This is a list of T cell receptor beta chains from one sample in a study of T cell responses to AZD1222 COVID-19 vaccine. The assay was immunoSEQ multiplex PCR, and TCRdb's table has in-frame clones only and misses some. Seen here are some 150,000 clones, 87% observed once, and the top ten hold about a tenth. Here the sequenced sample was peripheral blood, taken 28 days after the second AZD1222 dose. The receptors were sampled from an adult who received the AZD1222 COVID-19 vaccine. CDR3s include the opening cysteine and the closing phenylalanine or tryptophan. A D gene is named only where the DNA matches it firmly. Clone size, where shown, is once, few, many, or a class for clones that have expanded.

J gene: TRBJ2-7
V gene: TRBV5-4
clone size: -
D gene: TRBD2
CDR3 protein: CASSLGFQRETEGWYF
CDR3 DNA: TGTGCCAGCAGCTTGGGATTTCAGCGGGAGACAGAGGGGTGGTACTTC

J gene: TRBJ1-3
V gene: TRBV9
clone size: -
D gene: TRBD1
CDR3 protein: CASRGGGSGNTIYF
CDR3 DNA: TGTGCCAGCAGAGGGGGCGGCTCTGGAAACACCATATATTTT

J gene: TRBJ2-3
V gene: TRBV5-6
clone size: -
D gene: TRBD1
CDR3 protein: CASSSRAGGDTQYF
CDR3 DNA: TGTGCCAGCAGCTCCCGGGCAGGGGGCGATACGCAGTATTTT

J gene: TRBJ2-7
V gene: TRBV15
clone size: once
D gene: -
CDR3 protein: CATSSSKYEQYF
CDR3 DNA: TGTGCCACCAGCAGTTCAAAGTACGAGCAGTACTTC

J gene: TRBJ2-2
V gene: TRBV11-2
clone size: -
D gene: -
CDR3 protein: CASRWGTGELFF
CDR3 DNA: TGTGCCAGCAGGTGGGGCACCGGGGAGCTGTTTTTT

J gene: TRBJ1-1
V gene: TRBV9
clone size: -
D gene: -
CDR3 protein: CASSAQVGGAEAFF
CDR3 DNA: TGTGCCAGCAGCGCGCAGGTCGGTGGCGCTGAAGCTTTCTTT

J gene: TRBJ1-2
V gene: TRBV6-1
clone size: -
D gene: TRBD1
CDR3 protein: CASSEYLPGTGNGYTF
CDR3 DNA: TGTGCCAGCAGTGAATACCTTCCCGGGACAGGGAATGGCTACACCTTC

J gene: TRBJ2-7
V gene: TRBV7-8
clone size: -
D gene: -
CDR3 protein: CASSSKGQPAHEQYF
CDR3 DNA: TGTGCCAGCAGTTCAAAAGGCCAGCCGGCCCACGAGCAGTACTTC

J gene: TRBJ1-5
V gene: TRBV19
clone size: -
D gene: TRBD1
CDR3 protein: CASSIGTGYNQPQHF
CDR3 DNA: TGTGCCAGTAGTATTGGGACAGGCTACAATCAGCCCCAGCATTTT

J gene: TRBJ2-3
V gene: TRBV9
clone size: -
D gene: -
CDR3 protein: CASSPRAPPSTDTQYF
CDR3 DNA: TGTGCCAGCAGCCCCCGGGCCCCACCCAGCACAGATACGCAGTATTTT

J gene: TRBJ2-3
V gene: TRBV5-1
clone size: -
D gene: -
CDR3 protein: CASSLGDTQYF
CDR3 DNA: TGCGCCAGCAGCTTGGGGGATACGCAGTATTTT

J gene: TRBJ2-5
V gene: TRBV4-3
clone size: -
D gene: -
CDR3 protein: CASSQDGTAARTGETQYF
CDR3 DNA: TGCGCCAGCAGCCAAGACGGTACAGCGGCCAGGACCGGAGAGACCCAGTACTTC

J gene: TRBJ2-1
V gene: TRBV6-4
clone size: -
D gene: TRBD2
CDR3 protein: CASSDSGLAVNEQFF
CDR3 DNA: TGTGCCAGCAGTGACTCGGGACTAGCCGTCAATGAGCAGTTCTTC

J gene: TRBJ1-3
V gene: TRBV28
clone size: -
D gene: -
CDR3 protein: CASSLFLVGISGNTIYF
CDR3 DNA: TGTGCCAGCAGTTTATTCCTTGTGGGAATCTCTGGAAACACCATATATTTT

J gene: TRBJ2-7
V gene: TRBV6-2/TRBV6-3
clone size: -
D gene: -
CDR3 protein: CASSYRERYEQYF
CDR3 DNA: TGTGCCAGCAGTTACAGGGAGCGCTACGAGCAGTACTTC

J gene: TRBJ2-7
V gene: TRBV11-2
clone size: once
D gene: -
CDR3 protein: CASSSTGPWTYEQYF
CDR3 DNA: TGTGCCAGCAGCTCCACCGGGCCTTGGACCTACGAGCAGTACTTC

J gene: TRBJ1-1
V gene: TRBV9
clone size: once
D gene: -
CDR3 protein: CASNRGGEMNTEAFF
CDR3 DNA: TGTGCCAGCAACCGGGGGGGCGAAATGAACACTGAAGCTTTCTTT

J gene: TRBJ1-4
V gene: TRBV29-1
clone size: -
D gene: TRBD1
CDR3 protein: CSVTGGTNEKLFF
CDR3 DNA: TGCAGCGTGACAGGGGGCACTAATGAAAAACTGTTTTTT

J gene: TRBJ1-6
V gene: TRBV20-1
clone size: -
D gene: -
CDR3 protein: CSVGGWGPIHF
CDR3 DNA: TGCAGTGTGGGGGGTTGGGGGCCCATCCACTTT

J gene: TRBJ1-1
V gene: TRBV2
clone size: -
D gene: -
CDR3 protein: CASRTTALNTEAFF
CDR3 DNA: TGTGCCAGCCGAACCACCGCGCTGAACACTGAAGCTTTCTTT

J gene: TRBJ2-7
V gene: TRBV18
clone size: -
D gene: -
CDR3 protein: CASSSTGTPSYEQYF
CDR3 DNA: TGTGCCAGCTCATCAACCGGGACGCCATCCTACGAGCAGTACTTC

J gene: TRBJ1-1
V gene: TRBV11-1
clone size: -
D gene: TRBD1
CDR3 protein: CASSRDSHNTEAFF
CDR3 DNA: TGTGCCAGCAGCCGGGACAGTCATAACACTGAAGCTTTCTTT

J gene: TRBJ1-1
V gene: TRBV6-2/TRBV6-3
clone size: -
D gene: -
CDR3 protein: CASSYRQVNTEAFF
CDR3 DNA: TGTGCCAGCAGTTACCGACAGGTGAACACTGAAGCTTTCTTT

J gene: TRBJ2-1
V gene: TRBV7-7
clone size: many
D gene: TRBD1
CDR3 protein: CASSLSYRDRTLLEQFF
CDR3 DNA: TGTGCTAGCAGCCTCTCATACAGGGACAGGACTTTACTGGAGCAGTTCTTC

J gene: TRBJ2-1
V gene: TRBV19
clone size: -
D gene: -
CDR3 protein: CASSPGREGEQFF
CDR3 DNA: TGTGCCAGTAGTCCGGGCCGGGAAGGGGAGCAGTTCTTC